This T cell receptor beta chain was retrieved from a study of beta chain features in type 1 diabetes. Study conclusions and caveats: Cells carrying high TCR expression could end up over-represented when cDNA is sequenced. Moderate but significant shortening of TCRB CDR3s was recorded in all four CD4+ subsets from Type 1 diabetes patients.

On this clone: The antigen remains unidentified. Different DNA sequences within this sample yield the same CDR3.

The entirety of the isolated RNA underwent reverse transcription, so expressed TCRB transcripts were sequenced. Here immunoSEQ multiplex PCR was the method, and the copy in TCRdb shows in-frame clones only, minus some. Seen here are hundreds of thousands of clones, roughly an eighth observed once, and the top ten hold roughly 0.022%. Germline CDR1 reads KGHSH; CDR2 reads LQKENI. V was cut by 3 bases and J by 2 bases, with 8 bases left in between. The CDR3 extends over 14 amino acids. Material: naive CD4+ T cells from blood. The sequence came from a man between 18 and 29 years old with type 1 diabetes. V is TRBV18 and J is TRBJ1-5; D is perhaps TRBD1 (5 bases). CDR3 sequence reads: CASSPREGNQPQHF. CDR3 nucleotide sequence: TGTGCCAGCTCACCCAGGGAGGGCAATCAGCCCCAGCATTTT.